This TCR beta chain was captured by sequencing in a study of shared clonotypes between healthy human individuals. V was clipped by 1 base and J by 0 bases, with 6 bases between them. The CDR3 is 14 residues long. Looked up from germline, CDR1 is MGHRA and CDR2 is YSYEKL. Using immunoSEQ multiplex PCR, the repertoire was profiled, and TCRdb retains in-frame clones only, with some absent. The data show approximately 810,000 clones, with about 92% seen just once and more than 20% held by the top ten. About this clone: Its specificity is not known.

The naive CD8 fraction comprised CD45RO-negative cells positively selected for CCR7 and excluded terminally differentiated effector memory CD45RA+ cells. The study's findings and limits: Generation probability values for non-shared clonotypes were lower than those for clonotypes shared by all four donors. Four donors held around 5% of naive CD4 clonotypes in common. Memory subsets had estimated richness that was generally smaller than that of naive subsets. Clonotype sharing levels among donors were expected to vary with sequencing depth.

This TCR derives from a young man in good health. Sequencing was done on a sample of naive CD8+ T cells sorted from blood. The V gene is TRBV4-1, the J gene TRBJ1-2; weak D call: TRBD1 (6 bases). DNA of the CDR3: TGCGCCAGCAGCCAAGGGGGGCCTAACTATGGCTACACCTTC. The encoded protein is CASSQGGPNYGYTF.